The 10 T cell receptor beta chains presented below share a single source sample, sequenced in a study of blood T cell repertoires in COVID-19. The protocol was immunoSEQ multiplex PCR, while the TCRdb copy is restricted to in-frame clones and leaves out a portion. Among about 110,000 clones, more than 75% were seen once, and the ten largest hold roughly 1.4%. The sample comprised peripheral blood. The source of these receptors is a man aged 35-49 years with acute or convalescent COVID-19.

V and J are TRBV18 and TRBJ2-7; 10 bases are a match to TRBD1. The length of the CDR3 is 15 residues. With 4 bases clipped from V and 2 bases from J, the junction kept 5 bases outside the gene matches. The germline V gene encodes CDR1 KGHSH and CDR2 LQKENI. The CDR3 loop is CASSHPGTGAYEQYF. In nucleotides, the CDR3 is TGTGCCAGCTCACACCCCGGGACAGGGGCCTACGAGCAGTACTTC.

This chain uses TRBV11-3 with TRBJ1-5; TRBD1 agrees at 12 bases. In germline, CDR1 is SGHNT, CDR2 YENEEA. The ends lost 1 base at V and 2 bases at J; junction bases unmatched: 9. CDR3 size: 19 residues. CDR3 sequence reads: CASSLVPGQGARGNQPQHF. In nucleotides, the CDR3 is TGTGCCAGCAGCTTAGTACCGGGACAGGGGGCGCGGGGCAATCAGCCCCAGCATTTT.

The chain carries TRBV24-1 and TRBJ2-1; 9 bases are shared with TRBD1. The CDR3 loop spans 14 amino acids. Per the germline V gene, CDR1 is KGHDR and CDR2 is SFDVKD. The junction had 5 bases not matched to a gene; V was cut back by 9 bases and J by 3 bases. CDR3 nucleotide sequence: TGTGCCACCTCTGGGACAGGGTTCTACAATGAGCAGTTCTTC. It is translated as CATSGTGFYNEQFF.

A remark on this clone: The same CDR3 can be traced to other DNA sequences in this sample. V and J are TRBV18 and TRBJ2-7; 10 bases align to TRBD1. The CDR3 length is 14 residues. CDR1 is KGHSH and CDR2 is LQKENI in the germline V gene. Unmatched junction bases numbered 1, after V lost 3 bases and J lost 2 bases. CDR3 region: CASSPGTGAYEQYF. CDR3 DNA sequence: TGTGCCAGCTCACCTGGGACAGGGGCCTACGAGCAGTACTTC.

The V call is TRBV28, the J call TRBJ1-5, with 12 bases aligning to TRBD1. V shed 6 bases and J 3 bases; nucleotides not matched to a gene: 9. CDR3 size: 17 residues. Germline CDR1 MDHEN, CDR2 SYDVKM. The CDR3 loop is CASSLWDRGRDNQPQHF. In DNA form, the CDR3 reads TGTGCCAGCAGCCTCTGGGACAGGGGGCGAGACAATCAGCCCCAGCATTTT. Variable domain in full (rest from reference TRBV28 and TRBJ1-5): DVKVTQSSRYLVKRTGEKVFLECVQDMDHENMFWYRQDPGLGLRLIYFSYDVKMKEKGDIPEGYSVSREKKERFSLILESASTNQTSMYLCASSLWDRGRDNQPQHFGDGTRLSIL.

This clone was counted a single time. Here the CDR3 DNA reads TGTGCCAGCAACATTAGGGACTCAGAGGGCGATGAGCAGTTCTTC. Amino acids: CASNIRDSEGDEQFF. The rearrangement links TRBV28 to TRBJ2-1; tentatively, D is TRBD2 (6 bases). The V gene lost 7 bases and the J gene lost 8 bases, with 21 bases spanning the gap. Germline loops: CDR1 MDHEN, CDR2 SYDVKM. The CDR3 is made up of 15 amino acids.

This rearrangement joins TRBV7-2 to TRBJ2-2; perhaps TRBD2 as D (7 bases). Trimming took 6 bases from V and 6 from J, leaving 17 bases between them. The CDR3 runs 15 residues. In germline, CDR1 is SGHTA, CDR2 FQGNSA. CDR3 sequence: CASRRGGDPPGELFF. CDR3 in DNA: TGTGCCAGCAGACGAGGGGGGGATCCGCCCGGGGAGCTGTTTTTT.

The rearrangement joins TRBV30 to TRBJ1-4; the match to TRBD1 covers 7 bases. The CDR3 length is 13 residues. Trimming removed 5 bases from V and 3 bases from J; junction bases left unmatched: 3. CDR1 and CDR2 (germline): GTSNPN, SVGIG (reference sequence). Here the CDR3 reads CAWQTGPNEKLFF. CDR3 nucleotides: TGTGCCTGGCAGACAGGGCCTAATGAAAAACTGTTTTTT.

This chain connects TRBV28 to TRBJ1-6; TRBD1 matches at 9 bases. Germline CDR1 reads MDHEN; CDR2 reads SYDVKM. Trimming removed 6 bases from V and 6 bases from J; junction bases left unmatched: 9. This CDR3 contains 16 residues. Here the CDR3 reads CASSSGQGSFNSPLHF. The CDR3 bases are TGTGCCAGCAGCTCCGGACAGGGGTCATTTAATTCACCCCTCCACTTT.

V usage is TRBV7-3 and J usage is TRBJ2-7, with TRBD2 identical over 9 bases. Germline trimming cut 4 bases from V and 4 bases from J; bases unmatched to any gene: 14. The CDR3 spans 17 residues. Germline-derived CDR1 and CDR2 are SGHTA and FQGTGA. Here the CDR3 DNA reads TGTGCCAGCAGCTACACCGAATCGCGGGAGGGGGTATACGAGCAGTACTTC. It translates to CASSYTESREGVYEQYF.